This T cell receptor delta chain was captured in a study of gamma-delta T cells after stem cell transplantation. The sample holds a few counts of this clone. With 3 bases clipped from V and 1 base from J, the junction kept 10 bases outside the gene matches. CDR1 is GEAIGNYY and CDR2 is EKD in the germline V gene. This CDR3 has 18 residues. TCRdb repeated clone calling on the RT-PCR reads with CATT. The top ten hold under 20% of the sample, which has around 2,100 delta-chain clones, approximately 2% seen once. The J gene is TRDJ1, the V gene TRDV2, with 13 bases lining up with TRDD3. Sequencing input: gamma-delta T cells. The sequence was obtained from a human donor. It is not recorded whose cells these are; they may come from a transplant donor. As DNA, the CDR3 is TGTGCCTGTGACTTACTGGGGGATACGCAAGCCCTCACCGATAAACTCATCTTT. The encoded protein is CACDLLGDTQALTDKLIF.